This T cell receptor (beta chain) comes out of a study of T cell responses to AZD1222 COVID-19 vaccine. Between the trimmed V and J ends, which lost 0 bases and 6 bases, there was a span of 10 bases. Germline V CDR1 and CDR2: SGDLS, YYNGEE. The CDR3 loop spans 14 amino acids. Profiled with immunoSEQ multiplex PCR; TCRdb holds only in-frame clones, not every one. Of about 140,000 clones in the sample, 88% were seen once. The starting material was peripheral blood, obtained 28 days after the second AZD1222 dose. The sequence was obtained from an adult who received the AZD1222 COVID-19 vaccine. The V gene is TRBV9, the J gene TRBJ2-1, with D perhaps TRBD1 (5 bases). CDR3 region: CASSVAAGSNEQFF. The CDR3, as DNA: TGTGCCAGCAGCGTAGCTGCAGGGTCCAATGAGCAGTTCTTC.